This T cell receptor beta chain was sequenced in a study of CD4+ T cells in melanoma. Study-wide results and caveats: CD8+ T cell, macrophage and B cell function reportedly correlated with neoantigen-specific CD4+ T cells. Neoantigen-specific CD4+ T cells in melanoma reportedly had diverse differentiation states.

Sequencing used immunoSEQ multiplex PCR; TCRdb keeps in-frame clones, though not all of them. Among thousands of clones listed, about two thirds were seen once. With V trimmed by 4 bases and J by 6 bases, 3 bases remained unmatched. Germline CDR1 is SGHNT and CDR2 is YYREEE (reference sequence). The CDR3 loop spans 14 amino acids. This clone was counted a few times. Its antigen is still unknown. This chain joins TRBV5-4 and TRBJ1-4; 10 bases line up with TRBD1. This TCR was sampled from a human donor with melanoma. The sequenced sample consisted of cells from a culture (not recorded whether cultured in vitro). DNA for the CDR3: TGTGCCAGCAGCCGGGACAGGGGATATGAAAAACTGTTTTTT. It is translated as CASSRDRGYEKLFF.